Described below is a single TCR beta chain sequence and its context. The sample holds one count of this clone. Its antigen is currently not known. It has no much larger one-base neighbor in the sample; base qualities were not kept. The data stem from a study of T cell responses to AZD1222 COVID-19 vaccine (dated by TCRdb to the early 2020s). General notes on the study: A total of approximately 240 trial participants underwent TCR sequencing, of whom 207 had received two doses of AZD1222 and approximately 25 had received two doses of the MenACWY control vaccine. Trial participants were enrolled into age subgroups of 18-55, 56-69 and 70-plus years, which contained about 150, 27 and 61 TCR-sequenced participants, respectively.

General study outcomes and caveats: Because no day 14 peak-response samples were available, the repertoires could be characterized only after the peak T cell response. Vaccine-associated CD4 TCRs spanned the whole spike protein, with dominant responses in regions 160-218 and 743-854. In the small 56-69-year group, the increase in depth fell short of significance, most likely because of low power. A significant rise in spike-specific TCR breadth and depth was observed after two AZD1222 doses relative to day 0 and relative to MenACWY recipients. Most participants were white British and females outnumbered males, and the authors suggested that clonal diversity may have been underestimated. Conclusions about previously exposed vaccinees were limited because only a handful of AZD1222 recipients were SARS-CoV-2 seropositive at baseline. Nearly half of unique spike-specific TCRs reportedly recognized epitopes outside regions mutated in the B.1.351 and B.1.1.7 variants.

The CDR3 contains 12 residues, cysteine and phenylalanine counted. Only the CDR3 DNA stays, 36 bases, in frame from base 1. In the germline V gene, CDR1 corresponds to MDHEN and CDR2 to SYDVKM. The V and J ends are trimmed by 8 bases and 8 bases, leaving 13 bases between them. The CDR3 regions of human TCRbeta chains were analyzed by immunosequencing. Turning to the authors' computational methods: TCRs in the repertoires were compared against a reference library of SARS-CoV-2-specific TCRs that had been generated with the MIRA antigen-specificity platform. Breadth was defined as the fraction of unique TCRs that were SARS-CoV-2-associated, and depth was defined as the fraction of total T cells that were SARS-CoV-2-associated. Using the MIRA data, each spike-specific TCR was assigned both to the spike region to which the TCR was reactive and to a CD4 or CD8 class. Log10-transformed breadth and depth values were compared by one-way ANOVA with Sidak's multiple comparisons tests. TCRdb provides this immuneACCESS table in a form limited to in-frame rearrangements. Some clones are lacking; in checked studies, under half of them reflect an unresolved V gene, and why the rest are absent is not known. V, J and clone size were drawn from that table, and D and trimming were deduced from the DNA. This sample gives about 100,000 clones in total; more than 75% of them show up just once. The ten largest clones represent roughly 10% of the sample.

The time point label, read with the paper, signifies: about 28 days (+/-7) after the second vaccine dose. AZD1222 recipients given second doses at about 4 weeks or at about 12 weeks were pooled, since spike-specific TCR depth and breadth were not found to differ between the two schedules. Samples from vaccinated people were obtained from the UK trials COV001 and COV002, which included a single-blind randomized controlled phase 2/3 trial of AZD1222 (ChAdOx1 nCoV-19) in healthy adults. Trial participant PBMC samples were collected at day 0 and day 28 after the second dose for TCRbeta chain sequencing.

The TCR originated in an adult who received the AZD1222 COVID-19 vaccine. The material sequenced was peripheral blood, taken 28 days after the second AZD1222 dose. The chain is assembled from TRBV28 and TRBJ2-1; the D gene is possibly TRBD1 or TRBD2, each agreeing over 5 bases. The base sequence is TGTGCCAGCCGGGGTGGGGCCGATGAGCAGTTCTTC. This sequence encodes CASRGGADEQFF.